Listed below are T cell receptor beta chains from one sample, sequenced in a study of CXCR3-negative and CXCR3-positive naive CD8 T cells. TCRdb re-called the 5' RACE reads; one entry per CDR3 protein, DNA not given. Its listing shows nearly 110,000 distinct CDR3 sequences. Sequences were obtained from naive CXCR3+ CD8+ T cells from blood. The receptors here all came from a human donor in good health. Some clones in this sample may be carry-over from other donors' samples. Each CDR3 is given with its conserved first and last residue.

v_call: TRBV29-1
j_call: TRBJ2-7
cdr3_length: 15
cdr3_aa: CSVLGGTASSYEQYF

v_call: TRBV2
j_call: TRBJ2-7
cdr3_length: 15
cdr3_aa: CASSEGGTENYEQYF

v_call: TRBV19
j_call: TRBJ2-7
cdr3_length: 13
cdr3_aa: CASSIERGREQYF

v_call: TRBV20-1
j_call: TRBJ2-1
cdr3_length: 16
cdr3_aa: CSARGIASPLYNEQLF

v_call: TRBV7-9
j_call: TRBJ1-1
cdr3_length: 15
cdr3_aa: CASSSEQGMNTEAFF

v_call: TRBV28
j_call: TRBJ2-2
cdr3_length: 12
cdr3_aa: CATAGHTGELFF

v_call: TRBV14
j_call: TRBJ2-3
cdr3_length: 16
cdr3_aa: CASSQRTGISTDTQYF

v_call: TRBV12-2
j_call: TRBJ2-3
cdr3_length: 22
cdr3_aa: CASRLAVLVKVDLGQGMDTQYF

v_call: TRBV29-1
j_call: TRBJ1-1
cdr3_length: 11
cdr3_aa: CSVQGATEAFF

v_call: TRBV4-3
j_call: TRBJ2-7
cdr3_length: 17
cdr3_aa: CASSQDRFSQGAYEQYF

v_call: TRBV12-3/TRBV12-4
j_call: TRBJ2-5
cdr3_length: 14
cdr3_aa: CATLRTSKEETQYF

v_call: TRBV11-3
j_call: TRBJ1-6
cdr3_length: 15
cdr3_aa: CASSSRQTLFSPLHF

v_call: TRBV4-1
j_call: TRBJ1-4
cdr3_length: 16
cdr3_aa: CASSQESGPGGEKLFF

v_call: TRBV13
j_call: TRBJ1-1
cdr3_length: 15
cdr3_aa: CASSYLTSVDTEAFF

v_call: TRBV28
j_call: TRBJ1-2
cdr3_length: 14
cdr3_aa: CASSYQGGGYGYTF

v_call: TRBV21-1
j_call: TRBJ2-5
cdr3_length: 12
cdr3_aa: CASKKYQETQYF

v_call: TRBV5-6
j_call: TRBJ2-3
cdr3_length: 15
cdr3_aa: CASSLSPSGGDTQYF

v_call: TRBV7-9
j_call: TRBJ2-5
cdr3_length: 15
cdr3_aa: CASSLGLAGAETQYF

v_call: TRBV7-2
j_call: TRBJ2-7
cdr3_length: 13
cdr3_aa: CASSSRGGYEQYF

v_call: TRBV29-1
j_call: TRBJ1-2
cdr3_length: 14
cdr3_aa: CSVEAGLRGGGYTF

v_call: TRBV4-1
j_call: TRBJ2-7
cdr3_length: 17
cdr3_aa: CASSQYLSGGLTYGQYF

v_call: TRBV7-9
j_call: TRBJ2-2
cdr3_length: 16
cdr3_aa: CASSSSGDRVPGELFF

v_call: TRBV7-7
j_call: TRBJ2-5
cdr3_length: 15
cdr3_aa: CASSPRRNLQETQYF

v_call: TRBV20-1
j_call: TRBJ2-7
cdr3_length: 13
cdr3_aa: CSAKGTVTYEQYF

v_call: TRBV5-1
j_call: TRBJ1-5
cdr3_length: 15
cdr3_aa: CASSLAGNSNQPQHF

v_call: TRBV7-3
j_call: TRBJ2-2
cdr3_length: 14
cdr3_aa: CASTSRLDTGELFF

v_call: TRBV6-4
j_call: TRBJ2-1
cdr3_length: 15
cdr3_aa: CASSDSRWGRNEQFF

v_call: TRBV6-2/TRBV6-3
j_call: TRBJ2-5
cdr3_length: 15
cdr3_aa: CASSYTWDGQETQYF

v_call: TRBV7-9
j_call: TRBJ2-3
cdr3_length: 16
cdr3_aa: CASSFMMGLAGEAQYF

v_call: TRBV29-1
j_call: TRBJ1-1
cdr3_length: 15
cdr3_aa: CSVPGGAGGNTEAFF

v_call: TRBV15
j_call: TRBJ2-4
cdr3_length: 13
cdr3_aa: CATSRGRQNIQYF

v_call: TRBV7-9
j_call: TRBJ1-2
cdr3_length: 17
cdr3_aa: CASSSPRTQAGNYGYTF